Listed below are T cell receptor beta chains from one sample, sequenced in a study of blood T cell repertoires in COVID-19. The data were produced by immunoSEQ multiplex PCR, yet TCRdb's version contains in-frame clones alone and is incomplete. Of some 270,000 clones in the sample, around nine tenths were seen once. The sample was peripheral blood. The origin of the receptors is a man aged 45 to 65 with acute or convalescent COVID-19. Each CDR3 is given with its conserved first and last residue. A D gene is named only where the DNA matches it firmly. Size is stated for part of the rows, as once, few or many counts, or as a class when the clone is expanded.

V gene: TRBV21-1; J gene: TRBJ2-1; CDR3 length: 16; clone size: .; D gene: .; CDR3 protein: CASTKGGTGKSNEQFF
V gene: TRBV7-9; J gene: TRBJ2-5; CDR3 length: 14; clone size: once; D gene: TRBD1; CDR3 protein: CASSRQGSQETQYF
V gene: TRBV3-1/TRBV3-2; J gene: TRBJ1-6; CDR3 length: 13; clone size: .; D gene: .; CDR3 protein: CASSHGRNSPLHF
V gene: TRBV7-9; J gene: TRBJ2-2; CDR3 length: 14; clone size: .; D gene: .; CDR3 protein: CASSFAGNTGELFF
V gene: TRBV6-5; J gene: TRBJ1-2; CDR3 length: 14; clone size: once; D gene: .; CDR3 protein: CASKDVSLNYGYTF
V gene: TRBV10-3; J gene: TRBJ1-5; CDR3 length: 13; clone size: .; D gene: .; CDR3 protein: CAIRPGQGQPQHF
V gene: TRBV3-1/TRBV3-2; J gene: TRBJ2-3; CDR3 length: 12; clone size: .; D gene: TRBD1; CDR3 protein: CASSPRGLKQYF
V gene: TRBV18; J gene: TRBJ1-4; CDR3 length: 16; clone size: .; D gene: .; CDR3 protein: CASSPLGGSANEKLFF
V gene: TRBV5-1; J gene: TRBJ2-5; CDR3 length: 16; clone size: .; D gene: TRBD2; CDR3 protein: CASSFGFASGSETQYF
V gene: TRBV19; J gene: TRBJ1-2; CDR3 length: 16; clone size: .; D gene: TRBD1; CDR3 protein: CASSRGTGLSSYGYTF
V gene: TRBV9; J gene: TRBJ2-1; CDR3 length: 14; clone size: .; D gene: TRBD1; CDR3 protein: CASSPQGNYNEQFF
V gene: TRBV10-3; J gene: TRBJ2-6; CDR3 length: 18; clone size: .; D gene: .; CDR3 protein: CAISEGAYRLSGANVLTF
V gene: TRBV2; J gene: TRBJ1-5; CDR3 length: 14; clone size: few; D gene: .; CDR3 protein: CASSEGGGNQPQHF
V gene: TRBV15; J gene: TRBJ2-7; CDR3 length: 15; clone size: .; D gene: TRBD1; CDR3 protein: CATSTDRGLPYEQYF
V gene: TRBV7-3; J gene: TRBJ2-3; CDR3 length: 15; clone size: .; D gene: TRBD1; CDR3 protein: CASSSRGQSTDTQYF